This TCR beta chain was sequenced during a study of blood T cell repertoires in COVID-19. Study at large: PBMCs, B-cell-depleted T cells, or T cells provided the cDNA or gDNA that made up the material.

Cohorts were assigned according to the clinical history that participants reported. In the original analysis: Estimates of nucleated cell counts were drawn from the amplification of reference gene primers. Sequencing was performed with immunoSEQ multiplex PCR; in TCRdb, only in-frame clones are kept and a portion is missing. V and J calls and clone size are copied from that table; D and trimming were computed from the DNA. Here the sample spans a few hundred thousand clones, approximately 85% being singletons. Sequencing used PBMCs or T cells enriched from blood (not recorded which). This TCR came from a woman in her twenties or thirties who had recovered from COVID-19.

CDR3 loop: CASSWTSINQPQHF. The CDR3 region has the DNA TGTGCCAGCTCTTGGACATCTATAAATCAGCCCCAGCATTTT. The chain recombines TRBV18 with TRBJ1-5, with D perhaps matching TRBD1 (5 bases). Germline V gives CDR1 KGHSH, CDR2 LQKENI. Trimming cost V 6 bases and J 4 bases, with 13 bases left between them. This CDR3 region has 14 residues.